Following are 12 T cell receptor beta chains from one sample sequenced in a study of PD-1 blockade in classical Hodgkin lymphoma. The protocol was immunoSEQ multiplex PCR, while the TCRdb copy is restricted to in-frame clones and leaves out a portion. Here the sample spans about 39,000 clones, 77% being singletons. Noted time point: cycle 4 day 1 (C4D1), after more than 5 weeks of nivolumab. Patients all relapsed after autologous stem cell transplantation, and there was variation in brentuximab vedotin exposure. Here the sequenced sample was peripheral blood mononuclear cells (PBMCs), taken before the fourth cycle of nivolumab. Receptor source: a human donor with classical Hodgkin lymphoma.

The chain employs TRBV6-1 and TRBJ1-1; no firm D call. Trimming left V 6 bases short and J 4 bases short, with 15 bases between. This CDR3 is 14 amino acids long. Per germline, CDR1 MNHNS and CDR2 SASEGT. The CDR3 protein is CASRRSYSGTEAFF. The DNA for the CDR3 is TGTGCCAGCAGAAGGTCGTATTCCGGCACTGAAGCTTTCTTT.

The V call is TRBV27, the J call TRBJ2-1, with 13 bases fitting TRBD2. Germline V CDR1 and CDR2: MNHEY, SMNVEV (reference sequence). V was pared by 6 bases and J by 5 bases, with 4 bases of the junction left unmatched. The CDR3 has 15 residues. CDR3 DNA: TGTGCCAGCAGCCCTGGACTAGCGGGGGACAATGAGCAGTTCTTC. Its protein is CASSPGLAGDNEQFF.

The chain's CDR3 is CASSPPGATNYGYTF. DNA for the CDR3: TGTGCCAGCAGCCCCCCCGGGGCCACTAACTATGGCTACACCTTC. The J gene is TRBJ1-2, the V gene TRBV7-9; TRBD1 might be the D (5 bases). The germline V gene encodes CDR1 SEHNR and CDR2 FQNEAQ (reference sequence). The length of the CDR3 is 15 residues. Between the trimmed V and J ends, which lost 5 bases and 0 bases, there was a span of 13 bases.

The chain has TRBV19 and TRBJ1-3; TRBD1 is a possible D gene (5 bases). Germline V CDR1 and CDR2: LNHDA, SQIVND (reference sequence). Trimming took off 6 bases at V and 2 bases at J, with 20 bases between the two ends. The CDR3 is 17 residues long. The CDR3 loop reads CASRYMSSGLPGNTIYF. CDR3 in DNA: TGTGCCAGTAGATACATGTCCTCAGGGCTACCTGGAAACACCATATATTTT.

V gene TRBV18 combines with J gene TRBJ2-3; D not certain. Looked up from germline, CDR1 is KGHSH and CDR2 is LQKENI. The CDR3 length is 11 residues. The V and J ends lost 6 bases and 4 bases respectively, with 5 bases between them. CDR3 DNA sequence: TGTGCCAGCTCGGAGCCAGATACGCAGTATTTT. This codes for CASSEPDTQYF.

This clone was seen more than once but under ten times. The chain recombines TRBV7-6 with TRBJ2-3, with a possible D match to TRBD1 (6 bases). The ends were cut back, 6 bases at V and 2 bases at J, with 12 bases in the middle. This CDR3 has 14 residues. Germline V CDR1 and CDR2: SGHVS, FNYEAQ. CDR3 loop: CASSDRPLTDTQYF. CDR3 DNA: TGTGCCAGCAGTGACAGGCCTCTCACAGATACGCAGTATTTT.

CDR3 residues: CASSGTANTGELFF. DNA for the CDR3: TGCGCCAGTTCGGGGACCGCGAACACCGGGGAGCTGTTTTTT. J is TRBJ2-2 and V is TRBV10-2; D possibly matches TRBD1 or TRBD2 (5 bases each). The CDR3 runs to 14 residues. Germline V gene sequence: CDR1 WSHSY, CDR2 SAAADI. With 9 bases removed from V and 0 bases from J, the gap between germline ends came to 11 bases.

CDR3: CASRPKQVYNSPLHF. The CDR3 DNA sequence: TGTGCCAGCAGACCAAAACAGGTCTATAATTCACCCCTCCACTTT. The J gene is TRBJ1-6, the V gene TRBV5-8; the D gene is possibly TRBD1 (5 bases). V lost 5 bases to trimming and J lost 3 bases, with 12 bases between them. The CDR3 length is 15 residues. CDR1 is SGHTS, CDR2 YDEGEE, per germline.

The V gene is TRBV10-3, the J gene TRBJ1-1; no firm D call. CDR1 ENHRY and CDR2 SYGVKD come from the germline V gene. The CDR3 is 14 amino acids. Trimming took 4 bases from V and 7 from J, leaving 16 bases between them. The CDR3 DNA reads TGTGCCATCAGTGTAGCAGGAAAGAAGAATGAAGCTTTCTTT. Its protein is CAISVAGKKNEAFF.

The rearrangement uses TRBV5-4 and TRBJ1-6; D might be TRBD1 (5 bases). The V gene's germline CDR1 is SGHNT and CDR2 YYREEE (reference sequence). The CDR3 is 12 residues long. V shed 5 bases and J shed 6 bases, with 6 bases lying between them. CDR3 loop: CASRDSNSPLHF. The CDR3 region has the DNA TGTGCCAGCAGAGACAGTAATTCACCCCTCCACTTT. The complete variable domain, with remaining parts taken from reference TRBV5-4 and TRBJ1-6, reads ETGVTQSPTHLIKTRGQQVTLRCSSQSGHNTVSWYQQALGQGPQFIFQYYREEENGRGNFPPRFSGLQFPNYSSELNVNALELDDSALYLCASRDSNSPLHFGNGTRLTVT.

The chain uses TRBV9 and TRBJ2-5; no definite D call. CDR3 length: 14 residues. Germline values: CDR1 SGDLS, CDR2 YYNGEE. Trimming pared 3 bases from V and 2 bases from J, leaving 11 bases between. CDR3 protein: CASSGLDAQETQYF. The CDR3 DNA sequence: TGTGCCAGCAGCGGGCTAGACGCGCAAGAGACCCAGTACTTC.

This clone was detected only a few times. This chain uses TRBV5-6 with TRBJ2-5; TRBD1 might be the D (6 bases). There are 14 residues in the CDR3. The V end lost 2 bases, the J end lost 0 bases, and 8 bases lay between the germline ends. CDR1 is SGHDT, CDR2 YYEEEE, per germline. In DNA form, the CDR3 reads TGTGCCAGCAGCTTTCAGGGGTACCAAGAGACCCAGTACTTC. This encodes CASSFQGYQETQYF.